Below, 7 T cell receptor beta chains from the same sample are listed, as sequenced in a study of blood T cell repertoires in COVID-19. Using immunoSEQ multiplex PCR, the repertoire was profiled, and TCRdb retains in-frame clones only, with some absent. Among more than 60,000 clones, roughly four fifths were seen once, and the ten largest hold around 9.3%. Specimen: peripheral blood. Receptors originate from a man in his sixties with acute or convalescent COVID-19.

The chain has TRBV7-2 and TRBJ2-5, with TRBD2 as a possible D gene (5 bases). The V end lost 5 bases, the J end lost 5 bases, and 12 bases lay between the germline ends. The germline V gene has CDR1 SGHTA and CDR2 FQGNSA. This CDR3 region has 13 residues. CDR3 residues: CASSRSGWETQYF. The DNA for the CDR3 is TGTGCCAGCAGCCGCTCGGGGTGGGAGACCCAGTACTTC.

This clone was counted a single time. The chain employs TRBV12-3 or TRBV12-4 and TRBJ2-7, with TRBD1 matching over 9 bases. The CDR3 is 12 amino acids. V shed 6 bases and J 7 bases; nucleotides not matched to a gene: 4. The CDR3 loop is CASRTGGWEQYF. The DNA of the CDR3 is TGTGCCAGCAGGACAGGGGGTTGGGAGCAGTACTTC.

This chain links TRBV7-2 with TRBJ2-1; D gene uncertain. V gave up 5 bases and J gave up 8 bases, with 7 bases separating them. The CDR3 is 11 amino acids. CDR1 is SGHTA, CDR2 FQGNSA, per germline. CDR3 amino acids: CASSALYEQFF. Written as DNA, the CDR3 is TGTGCCAGCAGCGCGCTCTATGAGCAGTTCTTC.

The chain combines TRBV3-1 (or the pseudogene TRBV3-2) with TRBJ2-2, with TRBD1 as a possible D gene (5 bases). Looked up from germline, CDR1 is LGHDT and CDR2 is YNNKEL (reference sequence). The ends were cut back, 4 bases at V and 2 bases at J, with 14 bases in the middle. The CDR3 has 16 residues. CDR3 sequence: CASSPLGRVNTGELFF. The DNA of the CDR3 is TGTGCCAGCAGCCCCCTGGGCAGGGTTAACACCGGGGAGCTGTTTTTT.

The CDR3 region is CASSISQGRETQYF. The DNA for the CDR3 is TGTGCCAGCAGCATTTCACAGGGCAGGGAGACCCAGTACTTC. The chain combines TRBV7-2 with TRBJ2-5; a possible D gene is TRBD1 (6 bases). The germline gives CDR1 SGHTA, CDR2 FQGNSA. V gave up 5 bases and J gave up 5 bases, with 15 bases separating them. This CDR3 comprises 14 residues.

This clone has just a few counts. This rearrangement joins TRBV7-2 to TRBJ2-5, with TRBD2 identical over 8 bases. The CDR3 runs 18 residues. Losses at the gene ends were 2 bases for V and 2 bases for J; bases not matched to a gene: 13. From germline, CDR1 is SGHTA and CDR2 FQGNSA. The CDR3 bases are TGTGCCAGCAGCTTAAGCGTAGCGGGGAGGACAAGACAAGAGACCCAGTACTTC. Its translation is CASSLSVAGRTRQETQYF.

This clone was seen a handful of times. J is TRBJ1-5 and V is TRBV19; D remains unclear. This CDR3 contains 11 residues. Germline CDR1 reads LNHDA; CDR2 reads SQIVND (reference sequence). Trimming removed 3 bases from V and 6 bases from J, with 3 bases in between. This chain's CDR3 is CASSIGQPQHF. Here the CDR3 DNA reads TGTGCCAGTAGTATCGGTCAGCCCCAGCATTTT.